The 4 T cell receptor beta chains presented below share a single source sample, sequenced in a study of early T cells in non-severe SARS-CoV-2 infection. Each CDR3 protein is one row after TCRdb ran MiXCR on the 5' RACE reads. The sample holds 40,000 to 60,000 distinct CDR3 sequences, 10% to 15% seen once. Material for sequencing was whole blood. The receptors stem from an adult who was a healthcare worker with PCR-confirmed SARS-CoV-2 infection or an uninfected control (not recorded which).

This clonotype was found many times. The chain links TRBV6-6 to TRBJ1-1; D is undetermined. V lost 2 bases, J lost 5 bases, and 0 bases lay in between. The CDR3 has 10 residues. CDR1 is MNHNY and CDR2 is SVGAGI in the germline V gene (reference sequence). DNA of the CDR3: TGTGCCAGCAGTTACACTGAAGCTTTCTTT. Its protein is CASSYTEAFF.

This clonotype was seen many times. The chain combines TRBV5-1 with TRBJ2-5, with TRBD2 matching 9 bases. The length of the CDR3 is 15 residues. After removal of 4 bases from V and 4 bases from J, the junction contained 8 bases not matched to a gene. Germline lookup yields CDR1 SGHRS and CDR2 YFSETQ. In nucleotides, the CDR3 is TGCGCCAGCAGCGCAGTAGCGGGAGCGGGAGAGACCCAGTACTTC. Translating gives CASSAVAGAGETQYF.

The CDR3 DNA follows: TGCGCCAGCAGCTTGGAGGGGGGGCCGTCCTACGAGCAGTACTTC. Protein sequence: CASSLEGGPSYEQYF. The chain has TRBV5-1 and TRBJ2-7, with D perhaps TRBD2 (7 bases). The CDR3 is 15 amino acids. CDR1 and CDR2 (germline): SGHRS, YFSETQ. V was shortened by 0 bases and J by 1 base, with 11 bases between the two germline ends. The full variable domain, in which reference TRBV5-1 and TRBJ2-7 provide the parts outside the CDR3, is KAGVTQTPRYLIKTRGQQVTLSCSPISGHRSVSWYQQTPGQGLQFLFEYFSETQRNKGNFPGRFSGRQFSNSRSEMNVSTLELGDSALYLCASSLEGGPSYEQYFGPGTRLTVT.

This chain connects TRBV5-1 to TRBJ2-2; D may correspond to TRBD1 or TRBD2 (5 bases each). The germline V and J ends were trimmed by 6 bases and 3 bases, with 18 bases remaining between them. CDR1 and CDR2 (germline): SGHRS, YFSETQ. The CDR3 is made up of 16 amino acids. CDR3 sequence reads: CASTFEGTRDTGELFF. The CDR3 coding sequence is TGCGCCAGCACCTTTGAAGGGACCCGGGACACCGGGGAGCTGTTTTTT.